This T cell receptor (beta chain) is drawn from a study of blood T cells in healthy people across ages. Regarding the study as a whole: More naive CD4+ cells and higher diversity were found in long-lived than in aged donors. From one million sequenced T cells, diversity estimates were lower bounds.

PCR was performed a second time for 7 to 11 cycles using a sample-barcoded 5' primer and a J-beta primer mix. TCRdb re-called the 5' RACE reads with MiXCR, one entry per CDR3 protein. Of hundreds of thousands of distinct CDR3 sequences listed, around 48% are singletons. Comments on this clonotype: Its antigen is as yet unknown.

Sequenced material: blood. This TCR was recovered from a woman between 55 and 75 years old in good health.

In DNA form, the CDR3 reads TGTGCCAGCAGTCACCGGGGCGGTAGCTCCTACGAGCAGTACTTC. Protein: CASSHRGGSSYEQYF. This chain links TRBV6-2 or TRBV6-3 with TRBJ2-7, with D perhaps given as TRBD1 or TRBD2 (5 bases each). CDR1 MNHEY and CDR2 SVGEGT come from the germline V gene. This CDR3 region has 15 residues. The germline V and J ends were trimmed by 5 bases and 0 bases, with 14 bases remaining between them.